The 9 T cell receptor beta chains reported below all come from one sample, sequenced in a study of Graves' ophthalmopathy and Graves' hyperthyroidism. Amplification of the TCR beta CDR3 regions used RNA transcripts (as template). HTBI primers served in a first-round RT-PCR, which a second-round multiplex PCR followed. TCRdb reprocessed the multiplex PCR reads with MiXCR, giving one entry per CDR3 protein. The data contain a few hundred thousand distinct CDR3 sequences, roughly 40% of them singletons. Sequenced material: peripheral blood or thyroid tissue (not recorded which). These receptors all come from an adult man with Graves' hyperthyroidism.

The table lists this clonotype with many counts. This chain connects TRBV29-1 to TRBJ2-2; no firm D call. The germline V gene has CDR1 SQVTM and CDR2 ANQGSEA. V dropped 4 bases and J dropped 2 bases, with 11 bases sitting between them. CDR3 size: 14 residues. CDR3 loop: CSVGNNANTGELFF. In DNA, the CDR3 is TGCAGCGTTGGGAACAATGCCAACACCGGGGAGCTGTTTTTT.

J is TRBJ1-5 and V is TRBV7-9, with 7 bases matching TRBD1. The ends lost 6 bases at V and 3 bases at J; junction bases unmatched: 11. The CDR3 length is 16 residues. The germline CDR1 and CDR2 sequences are SEHNR and FQNEAQ (reference sequence). The CDR3 loop reads CASSFTAGGNNQPQHF. CDR3 sequence (DNA): TGTGCCAGCAGTTTTACGGCAGGGGGTAACAATCAGCCCCAGCATTTT.

This chain connects TRBV20-1 to TRBJ1-4, with a possible D match to TRBD1 (5 bases). Germline V gives CDR1 DFQATT, CDR2 SNEGSKA (reference sequence). CDR3 length equals 16 residues. V lost 3 bases and J 6 bases, leaving 20 bases between the germline ends. The CDR3 spells CSASGTSGSTDEKLFF. The CDR3 coding sequence is TGCAGTGCTAGTGGGACTAGCGGGAGCACAGATGAAAAACTGTTTTTT.

This clonotype was seen many times. The gene calls are TRBV29-1 and TRBJ1-1; 9 bases align to TRBD1. The V segment lost 3 bases and the J segment 5 bases; nucleotides outside the gene matches: 13. This CDR3 is 16 amino acids long. Germline CDR1 reads SQVTM; CDR2 reads ANQGSEA. The DNA of the CDR3 is TGCAGCGTTGATTCATGGGACAGGGTCCTAGGGACTGAAGCTTTCTTT. This translates into CSVDSWDRVLGTEAFF.

About this clonotype: A much larger clonotype is one base distant, so this may be a read error. The J gene is TRBJ2-5, the V gene TRBV7-2; TRBD1 or TRBD2 may be the D gene (5 bases each). The CDR3 length is 13 residues. Germline CDR1 reads SGHTA; CDR2 reads FQGNSA. The CDR3 reads CASSSRDGETRYF. The CDR3, as DNA: TGTGCCAGCAGCTCCCGGGACGGAGAGACCCGGTACTTC.

In its sample, this clonotype was seen many times. The V and J genes are TRBV5-1 and TRBJ1-2; D may be TRBD1 (5 bases). Between the trimmed V and J ends, which lost 0 bases and 7 bases, there was a span of 19 bases. The germline V gene encodes CDR1 SGHRS and CDR2 YFSETQ. This CDR3 has 16 residues. This chain's CDR3 is CASSLAILGDQGGYTF. CDR3 in DNA: TGCGCCAGCAGCTTGGCCATCCTAGGGGATCAGGGTGGCTACACCTTC.

The rearrangement uses TRBV9 and TRBJ2-2; D unclear. The CDR3 sequence is 13 residues long. The germline CDR1 and CDR2 sequences are SGDLS and YYNGEE. V was pared by 2 bases and J by 5 bases, with 7 bases between. The CDR3 nucleotides read TGTGCCAGCAGCGTTGATGGGACCGGGGAGCTGTTTTTT. Protein sequence: CASSVDGTGELFF.

The chain links TRBV7-6 to TRBJ1-3; weak D call: TRBD1 (5 bases). Germline V gene sequence: CDR1 SGHVS, CDR2 FNYEAQ. Trimming took off 5 bases at V and 7 bases at J, with 12 bases between the two ends. The CDR3 totals 13 residues. CDR3 nucleotides: TGTGCCAGCAGCCCGGGGACGGAGAACACCATATATTTT. Protein sequence: CASSPGTENTIYF.

The chain employs TRBV7-8 and TRBJ2-2; 13 bases map to TRBD2. V was clipped by 2 bases and J by 5 bases; unmatched bases: 2. The CDR3 has 16 residues. Germline V gene data show CDR1 as SGHVS and CDR2 as FQNEAQ. CDR3 DNA: TGTGCCAGCAGCTTAACTAGCGGGGGGGTGACCGGGGAGCTGTTTTTT. Its translation: CASSLTSGGVTGELFF.